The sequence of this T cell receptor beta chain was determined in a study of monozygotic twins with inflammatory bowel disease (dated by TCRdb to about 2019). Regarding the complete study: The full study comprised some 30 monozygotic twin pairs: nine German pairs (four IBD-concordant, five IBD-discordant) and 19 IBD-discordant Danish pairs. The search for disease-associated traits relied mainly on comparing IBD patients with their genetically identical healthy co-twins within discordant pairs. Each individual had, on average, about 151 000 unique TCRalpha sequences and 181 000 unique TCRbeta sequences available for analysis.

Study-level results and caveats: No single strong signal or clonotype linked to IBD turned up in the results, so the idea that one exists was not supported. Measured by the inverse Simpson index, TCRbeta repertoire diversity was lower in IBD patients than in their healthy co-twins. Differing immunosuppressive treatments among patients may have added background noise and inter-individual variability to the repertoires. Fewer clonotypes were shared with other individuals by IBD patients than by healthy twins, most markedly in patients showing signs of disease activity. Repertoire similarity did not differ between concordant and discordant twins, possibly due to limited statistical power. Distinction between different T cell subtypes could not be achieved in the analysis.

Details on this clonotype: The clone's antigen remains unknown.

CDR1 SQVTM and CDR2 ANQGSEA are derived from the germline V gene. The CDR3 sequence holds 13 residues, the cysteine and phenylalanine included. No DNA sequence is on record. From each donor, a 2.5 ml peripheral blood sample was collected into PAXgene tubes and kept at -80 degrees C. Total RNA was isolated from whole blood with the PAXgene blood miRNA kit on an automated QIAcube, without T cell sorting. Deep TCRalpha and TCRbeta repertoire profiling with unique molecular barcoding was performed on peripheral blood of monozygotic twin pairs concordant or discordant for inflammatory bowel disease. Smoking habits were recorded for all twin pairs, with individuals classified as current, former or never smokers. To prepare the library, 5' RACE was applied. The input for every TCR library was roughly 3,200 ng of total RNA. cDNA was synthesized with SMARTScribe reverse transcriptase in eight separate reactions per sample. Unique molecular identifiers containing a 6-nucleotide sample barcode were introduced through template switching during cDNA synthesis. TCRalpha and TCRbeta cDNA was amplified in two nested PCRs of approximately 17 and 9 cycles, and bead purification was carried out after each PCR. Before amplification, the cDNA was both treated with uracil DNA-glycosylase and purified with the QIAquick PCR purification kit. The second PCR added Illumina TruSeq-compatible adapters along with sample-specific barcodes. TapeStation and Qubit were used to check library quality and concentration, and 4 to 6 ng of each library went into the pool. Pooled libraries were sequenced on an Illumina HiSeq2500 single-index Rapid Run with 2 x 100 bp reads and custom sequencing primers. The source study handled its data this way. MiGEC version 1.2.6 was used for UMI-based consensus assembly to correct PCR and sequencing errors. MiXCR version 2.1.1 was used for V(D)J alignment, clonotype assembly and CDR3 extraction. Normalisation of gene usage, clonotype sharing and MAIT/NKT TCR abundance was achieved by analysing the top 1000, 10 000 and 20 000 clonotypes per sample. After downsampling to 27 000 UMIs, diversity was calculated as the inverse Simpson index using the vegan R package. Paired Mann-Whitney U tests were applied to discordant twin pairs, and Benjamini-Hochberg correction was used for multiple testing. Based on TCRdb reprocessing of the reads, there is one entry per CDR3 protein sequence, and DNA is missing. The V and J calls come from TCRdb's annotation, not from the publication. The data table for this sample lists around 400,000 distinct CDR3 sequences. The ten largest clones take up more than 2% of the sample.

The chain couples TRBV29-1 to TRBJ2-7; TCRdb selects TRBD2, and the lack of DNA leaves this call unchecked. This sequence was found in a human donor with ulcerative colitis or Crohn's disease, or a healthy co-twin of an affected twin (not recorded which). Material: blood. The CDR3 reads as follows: CSVARRLAYEQYF.